These 19 T cell receptor beta chains share one sample of origin, sequenced in a study of CD8+ T cells in alopecia areata. Extracted RNA was reverse transcribed, and the resulting cDNA served as sequencing template. Repertoires were generated with immunoSEQ multiplex PCR, while TCRdb's copy carries only in-frame clones and drops some. The sample has nearly 200,000 clones, about 62% seen once. Treatment reported: oral pan-JAK inhibitor, 5-10 mg twice daily. The material sequenced was CD4+ T cells sorted from blood, taken at week 24, from a patient treated with tofacitinib. These receptors were collected from a human donor with alopecia areata.

This chain connects TRBV28 to TRBJ2-7; the D is unclear. The V gene lost 1 base and the J gene lost 6 bases, with 7 bases spanning the gap. The germline V gene encodes CDR1 MDHEN and CDR2 SYDVKM. This CDR3 is built from 12 residues. For the CDR3, the DNA is TGTGCCAGCAGTTTATTGAGTAGCGAGCAGTACTTC. It specifies CASSLLSSEQYF.

This clone was observed a few times. This chain connects TRBV30 to TRBJ2-1, with 10 bases that match TRBD2. After removal of 3 bases from V and 6 bases from J, the junction contained 11 bases not matched to a gene. Germline V lookup: CDR1 GTSNPN, CDR2 SVGIG (reference sequence). This CDR3 region has 16 residues. The CDR3 reads CAWRGKSGRAGNEQFF. CDR3 in DNA: TGTGCCTGGAGGGGGAAAAGCGGGAGGGCCGGCAATGAGCAGTTCTTC. Full variable domain (rest looked up from reference TRBV30 and TRBJ2-1): SQTIHQWPATLVQPVGSPLSLECTVEGTSNPNLYWYRQAAGRGLQLLFYSVGIGQISSEVPQNLSASRPQDRQFILSSKKLLLSDSGFYLCAWRGKSGRAGNEQFFGPGTRLTVL.

This rearrangement joins TRBV10-3 to TRBJ1-1, with TRBD1 identical over 8 bases. CDR1 ENHRY and CDR2 SYGVKD come from the germline V gene. V lost 5 bases and J lost 1; bases outside the gene matches: 3. The CDR3 runs 14 residues. CDR3 nucleotide sequence: TGTGCCATCAGTTTCGACAGGGGGAACACTGAAGCTTTCTTT. Its protein product is CAISFDRGNTEAFF.

This clone turned up a few times. The chain links TRBV29-1 to TRBJ1-1, with 8 nucleotides matching TRBD1. V gave up 1 base and J gave up 7 bases; unmatched junction bases: 11. This CDR3 comprises 15 residues. Germline CDR1 SQVTM, CDR2 ANQGSEA. CDR3 DNA: TGCAGCGTTGAAGCATTATCCAGGGGGCCAATTGAAGCTTTCTTT. This translates into CSVEALSRGPIEAFF.

This clone was recorded once. The gene calls are TRBV9 and TRBJ2-7; D unresolved. This CDR3 spans 14 amino acids. V lost 3 bases, J lost 2 bases, and 12 bases lay in between. Germline V lookup: CDR1 SGDLS, CDR2 YYNGEE. The CDR3 DNA reads TGTGCCAGCAGCGAGACGGCCACTACCTACGAGCAGTACTTC. The encoded protein is CASSETATTYEQYF.

This chain uses TRBV7-2 with TRBJ1-2, with 12 bases fitting TRBD1. Germline V lookup: CDR1 SGHTA, CDR2 FQGNSA. The CDR3 spans 14 residues. The junction had 4 bases not matched to a gene; V was cut back by 3 bases and J by 8 bases. The DNA of the CDR3 is TGTGCCAGCAGCTTCGGGACAGGGGGCTTAGGCTACACCTTC. Protein: CASSFGTGGLGYTF. Using reference TRBV7-2 and TRBJ1-2 for the parts outside the CDR3, the full variable domain is GAGVSQSPSNKVTEKGKDVELRCDPISGHTALYWYRQSLGQGLEFLIYFQGNSAPDKSGLPSDRFSAERTGGSVSTLTIQRTQQEDSAVYLCASSFGTGGLGYTFGSGTRLTVV.

J is TRBJ2-7 and V is TRBV4-3; D is possibly TRBD2 (6 bases). Trimming took 2 bases from V and 7 from J, leaving 21 bases between them. The germline V gene has CDR1 LGHNA and CDR2 YSLEER. This CDR3 region has 16 residues. CDR3 nucleotides: TGCGCCAGCAGCCAAAGAACGTGGGCAGAGGCGGGGGAGCAGTACTTC. This translates into CASSQRTWAEAGEQYF.

V and J are TRBV5-6 and TRBJ1-4; the D gene is possibly TRBD1 (5 bases). The CDR3 spans 15 residues. V dropped 4 bases and J dropped 0 bases, with 10 bases sitting between them. CDR1 SGHDT and CDR2 YYEEEE come from the germline V gene. CDR3 nucleotides: TGTGCCAGCAGCCTACCAGGGCCAACTAATGAAAAACTGTTTTTT. This encodes CASSLPGPTNEKLFF.

The rearrangement joins TRBV5-6 to TRBJ1-2; the D is unclear. Trimming removed 0 bases at V and 4 bases at J, with 16 bases between. Germline V gene lookup returns CDR1 SGHDT and CDR2 YYEEEE. There are 16 residues in the CDR3. The CDR3 sequence is CASSLGPPQSIYGYTF. The DNA for the CDR3 is TGTGCCAGCAGCTTGGGCCCCCCCCAGTCCATCTATGGCTACACCTTC.

The chain joins TRBV7-2 to TRBJ1-2, with TRBD1 identical over 7 bases. After removal of 5 bases from V and 2 bases from J, the junction contained 8 bases not matched to a gene. CDR3 length equals 15 residues. The germline gives CDR1 SGHTA, CDR2 FQGNSA. The CDR3 DNA follows: TGTGCCAGCAGCCCAACGACAGGGCAGAACTATGGCTACACCTTC. Protein sequence: CASSPTTGQNYGYTF.

The CDR3 loop reads CASSQGEDTEAFF. The CDR3 DNA sequence: TGCGCCAGCAGCCAAGGAGAAGACACTGAAGCTTTCTTT. This rearrangement joins TRBV4-1 to TRBJ1-1; no clear D. Germline values: CDR1 MGHRA, CDR2 YSYEKL. Between the trimmed V and J ends, which lost 1 base and 3 bases, there was a span of 6 bases. CDR3 length: 13 residues.

This clone is a singleton in its sample. The V call is TRBV6-1, the J call TRBJ2-2, with D perhaps matching TRBD2 (6 bases). The germline V gene has CDR1 MNHNS and CDR2 SASEGT. Trimming shortened V by 7 bases and J by 0 bases, and 9 bases separated the two germline ends. This CDR3 is 14 amino acids long. The CDR3 spells CASTRLANTGELFF. For the CDR3, the DNA is TGTGCCAGCACCAGACTAGCGAACACCGGGGAGCTGTTTTTT.

The CDR3 DNA follows: TGTGCCAGCAGAAGTGGTTGGGGTACTTATGGCTACACCTTC. Amino acids: CASRSGWGTYGYTF. The chain couples TRBV28 to TRBJ1-2; no clear D. Trimming pared 6 bases from V and 5 bases from J, leaving 16 bases between. Germline assignment: CDR1 MDHEN and CDR2 SYDVKM. There are 14 residues in the CDR3.

This clone has just a few counts. The rearrangement joins TRBV29-1 to TRBJ2-7; D could derive from TRBD1 or TRBD2 (6 bases each). From germline, CDR1 is SQVTM and CDR2 ANQGSEA. The V and J ends lost 6 bases and 3 bases respectively, with 21 bases between them. The CDR3 has 15 amino acids. CDR3 sequence: CSVGYPRGLDYEQYF. CDR3 nucleotides: TGCAGCGTGGGGTACCCACGGGGGCTCGACTACGAGCAGTACTTC.

The rearrangement uses TRBV29-1 and TRBJ2-3; 7 bases fit TRBD2. V shed 0 bases and J 1 base; nucleotides not matched to a gene: 10. This CDR3 is built from 17 residues. Germline lookup yields CDR1 SQVTM and CDR2 ANQGSEA. The CDR3, as DNA: TGCAGCGTTGAAGATCTTGGGAGGGCTGATGGCACAGATACGCAGTATTTT. Encoded protein: CSVEDLGRADGTDTQYF.

This clone was seen repeatedly, ten times or more. V is TRBV6-1 and J is TRBJ2-1, with 10 bases lining up with TRBD2. The CDR3 totals 15 residues. The germline V gene has CDR1 MNHNS and CDR2 SASEGT. V shed 7 bases, J shed 4 bases, and the junction held 7 bases outside the gene matches. The DNA of the CDR3 is TGTGCCAGCACCGTTCTAGCGGGGGCATACAATGAGCAGTTCTTC. It encodes CASTVLAGAYNEQFF.

This clone was observed a handful of times. The rearrangement uses TRBV28 and TRBJ1-6, with TRBD1 matching over 9 bases. V was clipped by 5 bases and J by 15 bases; unmatched bases: 5. The CDR3 is made up of 12 amino acids. Per germline, CDR1 MDHEN and CDR2 SYDVKM. CDR3 in amino acids: CASSDSTGGLHF. The CDR3 coding sequence is TGTGCCAGCAGTGACTCGACAGGGGGCCTCCACTTT.

This chain connects TRBV19 to TRBJ2-2, with D unclear. The CDR3 has 14 residues. Germline CDR1 reads LNHDA; CDR2 reads SQIVND (reference sequence). V gave up 0 bases and J gave up 3 bases, with 5 bases separating them. CDR3 region: CASSIDGYTGELFF. The CDR3 region has the DNA TGTGCCAGTAGTATAGATGGCTACACCGGGGAGCTGTTTTTT.

The chain uses TRBV20-1 and TRBJ2-1; D unresolved. CDR1 and CDR2 (germline): DFQATT, SNEGSKA (reference sequence). The V and J ends lost 0 bases and 6 bases respectively, with 3 bases between them. The CDR3 is 11 residues long. The CDR3 DNA is TGCAGTGCTAGAGACAGCAATGAGCAGTTCTTC. Its translation: CSARDSNEQFF.